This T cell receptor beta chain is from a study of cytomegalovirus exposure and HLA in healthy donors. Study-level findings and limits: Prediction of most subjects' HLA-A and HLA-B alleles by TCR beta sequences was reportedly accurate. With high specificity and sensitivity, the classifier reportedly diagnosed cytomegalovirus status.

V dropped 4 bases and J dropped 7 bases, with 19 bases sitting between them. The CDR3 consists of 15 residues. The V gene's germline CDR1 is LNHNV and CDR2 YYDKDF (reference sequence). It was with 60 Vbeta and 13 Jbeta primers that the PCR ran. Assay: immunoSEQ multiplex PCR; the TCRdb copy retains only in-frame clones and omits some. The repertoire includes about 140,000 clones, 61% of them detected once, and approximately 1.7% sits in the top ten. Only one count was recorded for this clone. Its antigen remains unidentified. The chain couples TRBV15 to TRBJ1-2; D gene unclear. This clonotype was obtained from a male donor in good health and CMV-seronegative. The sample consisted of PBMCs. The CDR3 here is CATSIRRALALGYTF. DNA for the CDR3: TGTGCCACCAGCATCAGGCGGGCGTTGGCCCTTGGCTACACCTTC. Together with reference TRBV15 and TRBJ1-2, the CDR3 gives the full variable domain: DAMVIQNPRYQVTQFGKPVTLSCSQTLNHNVMYWYQQKSSQAPKLLFHYYDKDFNNEADTPDNFQSRRPNTSFCFLDIRSPGLGDTAMYLCATSIRRALALGYTFGSGTRLTVV.